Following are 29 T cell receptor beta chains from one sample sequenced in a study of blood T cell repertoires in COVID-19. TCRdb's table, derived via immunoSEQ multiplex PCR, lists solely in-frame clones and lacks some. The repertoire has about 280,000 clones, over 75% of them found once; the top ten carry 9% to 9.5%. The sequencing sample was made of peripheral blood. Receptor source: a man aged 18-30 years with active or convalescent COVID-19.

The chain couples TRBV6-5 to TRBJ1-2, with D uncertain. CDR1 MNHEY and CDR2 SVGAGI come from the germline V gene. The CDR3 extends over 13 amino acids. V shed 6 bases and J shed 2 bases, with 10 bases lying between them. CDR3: CASRALYNYGYTF. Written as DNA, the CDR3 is TGTGCCAGCAGGGCCCTGTACAACTATGGCTACACCTTC.

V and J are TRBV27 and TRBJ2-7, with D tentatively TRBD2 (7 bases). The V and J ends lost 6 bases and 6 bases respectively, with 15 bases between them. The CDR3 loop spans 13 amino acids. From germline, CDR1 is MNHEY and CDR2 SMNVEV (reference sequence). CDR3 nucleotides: TGTGCCAGCAGAATGGGGGGGGCAGGCGAGCAGTACTTC. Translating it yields CASRMGGAGEQYF.

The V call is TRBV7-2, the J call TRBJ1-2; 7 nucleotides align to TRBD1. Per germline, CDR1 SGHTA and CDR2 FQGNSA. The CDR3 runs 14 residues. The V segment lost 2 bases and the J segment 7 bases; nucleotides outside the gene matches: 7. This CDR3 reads CASSLSDRAGGYTF. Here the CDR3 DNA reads TGTGCCAGCAGCTTAAGCGACAGGGCTGGTGGCTACACCTTC.

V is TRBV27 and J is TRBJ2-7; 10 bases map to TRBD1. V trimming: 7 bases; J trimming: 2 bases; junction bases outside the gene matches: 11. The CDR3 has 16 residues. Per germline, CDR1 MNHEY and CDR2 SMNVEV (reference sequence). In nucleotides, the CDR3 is TGTGCCAGCATCACCTCCCGGGACAGGGGCACCTACGAGCAGTACTTC. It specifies CASITSRDRGTYEQYF.

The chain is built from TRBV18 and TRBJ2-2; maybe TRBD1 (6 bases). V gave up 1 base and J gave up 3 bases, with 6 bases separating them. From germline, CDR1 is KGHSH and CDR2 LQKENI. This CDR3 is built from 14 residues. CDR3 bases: TGTGCCAGCTCACCACGACAGGACACCGGGGAGCTGTTTTTT. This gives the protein CASSPRQDTGELFF.

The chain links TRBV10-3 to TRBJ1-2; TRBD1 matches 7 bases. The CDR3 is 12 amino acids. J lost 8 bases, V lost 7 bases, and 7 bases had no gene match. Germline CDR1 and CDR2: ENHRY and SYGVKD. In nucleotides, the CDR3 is TGTGCCATCATGGATCAGGGGGAAGGCTACACCTTC. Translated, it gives CAIMDQGEGYTF.

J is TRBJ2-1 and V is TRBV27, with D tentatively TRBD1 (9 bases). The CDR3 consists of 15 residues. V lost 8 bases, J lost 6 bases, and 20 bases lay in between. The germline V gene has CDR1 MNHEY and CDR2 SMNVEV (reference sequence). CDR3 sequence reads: CASSGGDRDPNEQFF. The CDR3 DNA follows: TGTGCCAGCTCCGGGGGGGACAGGGACCCCAATGAGCAGTTCTTC.

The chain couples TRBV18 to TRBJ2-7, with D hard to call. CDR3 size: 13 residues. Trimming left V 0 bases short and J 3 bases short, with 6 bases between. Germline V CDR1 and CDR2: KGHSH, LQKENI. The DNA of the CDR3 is TGTGCCAGCTCACCACCCCAATTCTACGAGCAGTACTTC. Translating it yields CASSPPQFYEQYF.

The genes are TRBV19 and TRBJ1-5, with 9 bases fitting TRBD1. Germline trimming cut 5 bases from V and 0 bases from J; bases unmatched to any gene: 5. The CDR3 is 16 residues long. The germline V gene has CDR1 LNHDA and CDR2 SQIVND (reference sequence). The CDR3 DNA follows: TGTGCCAGTAGTCTAGGGACAGGGACTAGCAATCAGCCCCAGCATTTT. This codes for CASSLGTGTSNQPQHF.

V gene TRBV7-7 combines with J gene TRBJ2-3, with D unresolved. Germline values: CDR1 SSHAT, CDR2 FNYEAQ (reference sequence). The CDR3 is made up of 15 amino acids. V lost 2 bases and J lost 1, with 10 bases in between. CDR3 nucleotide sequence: TGTGCCAGCAGCTTACTGGGTGCGGGCACAGATACGCAGTATTTT. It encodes CASSLLGAGTDTQYF.

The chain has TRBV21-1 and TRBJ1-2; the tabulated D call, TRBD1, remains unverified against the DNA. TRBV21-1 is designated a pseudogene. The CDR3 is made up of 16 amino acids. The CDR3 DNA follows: TGTGCCAGCAGCTCAATAGGGACAGCGAATAACTATGGCTACACCTTC. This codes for CASSSIGTANNYGYTF.

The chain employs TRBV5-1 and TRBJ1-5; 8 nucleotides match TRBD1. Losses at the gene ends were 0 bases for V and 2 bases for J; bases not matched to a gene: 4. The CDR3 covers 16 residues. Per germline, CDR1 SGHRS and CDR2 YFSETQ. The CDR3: CASSLAPGQGNQPQHF. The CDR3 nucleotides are TGCGCCAGCAGCTTGGCCCCGGGACAGGGCAATCAGCCCCAGCATTTT.

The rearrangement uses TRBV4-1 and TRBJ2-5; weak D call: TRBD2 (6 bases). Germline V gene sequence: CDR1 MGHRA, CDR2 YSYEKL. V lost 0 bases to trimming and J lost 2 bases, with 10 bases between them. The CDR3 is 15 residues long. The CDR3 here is CASSQDQRAQETQYF. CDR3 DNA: TGCGCCAGCAGCCAAGATCAGCGGGCTCAAGAGACCCAGTACTTC.

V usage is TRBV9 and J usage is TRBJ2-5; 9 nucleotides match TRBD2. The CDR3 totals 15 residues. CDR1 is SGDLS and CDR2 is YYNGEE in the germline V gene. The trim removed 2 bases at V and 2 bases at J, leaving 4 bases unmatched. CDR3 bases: TGTGCCAGCAGCGTCGCTAGCGGGGCTCAAGAGACCCAGTACTTC. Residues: CASSVASGAQETQYF.

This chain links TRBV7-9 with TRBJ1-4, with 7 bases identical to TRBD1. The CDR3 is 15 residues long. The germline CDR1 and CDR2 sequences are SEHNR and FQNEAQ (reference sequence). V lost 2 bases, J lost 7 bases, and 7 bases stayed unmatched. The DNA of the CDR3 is TGTGCCAGCAGCTTAAAGGGGGACAGTGCTGAAAAACTGTTTTTT. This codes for CASSLKGDSAEKLFF.

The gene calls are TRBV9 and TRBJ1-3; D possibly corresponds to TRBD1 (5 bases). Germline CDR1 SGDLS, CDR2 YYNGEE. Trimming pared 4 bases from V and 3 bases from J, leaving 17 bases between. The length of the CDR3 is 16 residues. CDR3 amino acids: CASSLLTTTGGNTIYF. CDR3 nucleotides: TGTGCCAGCAGCCTCCTTACGACCACAGGTGGAAACACCATATATTTT.

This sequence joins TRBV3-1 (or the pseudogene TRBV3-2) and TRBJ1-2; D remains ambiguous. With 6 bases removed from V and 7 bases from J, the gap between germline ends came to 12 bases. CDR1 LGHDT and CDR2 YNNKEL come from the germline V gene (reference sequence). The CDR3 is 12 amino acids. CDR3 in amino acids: CASRGLYVGYTF. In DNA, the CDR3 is TGTGCCAGCAGAGGACTGTATGTTGGCTACACCTTC.

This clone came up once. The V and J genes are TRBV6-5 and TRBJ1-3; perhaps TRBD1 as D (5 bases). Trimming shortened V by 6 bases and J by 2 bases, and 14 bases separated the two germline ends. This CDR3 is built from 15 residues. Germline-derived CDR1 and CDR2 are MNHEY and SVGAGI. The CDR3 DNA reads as TGTGCCAGCAGCCTCCAGGGATCTGCTGGAAACACCATATATTTT. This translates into CASSLQGSAGNTIYF.

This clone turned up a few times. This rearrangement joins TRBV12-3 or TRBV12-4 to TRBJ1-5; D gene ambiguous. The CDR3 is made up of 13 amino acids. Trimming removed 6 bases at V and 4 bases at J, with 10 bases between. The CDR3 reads CASSFGRNQPQHF. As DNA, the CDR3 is TGTGCCAGCAGCTTTGGGCGAAATCAGCCCCAGCATTTT.

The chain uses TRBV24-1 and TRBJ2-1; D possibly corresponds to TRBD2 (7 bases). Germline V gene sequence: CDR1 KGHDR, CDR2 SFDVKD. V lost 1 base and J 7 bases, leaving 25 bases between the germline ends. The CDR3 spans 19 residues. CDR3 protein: CATSDFEGGPVLPKNEQFF. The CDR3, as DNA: TGTGCCACCAGTGATTTCGAGGGGGGGCCGGTCCTTCCTAAGAATGAGCAGTTCTTC.

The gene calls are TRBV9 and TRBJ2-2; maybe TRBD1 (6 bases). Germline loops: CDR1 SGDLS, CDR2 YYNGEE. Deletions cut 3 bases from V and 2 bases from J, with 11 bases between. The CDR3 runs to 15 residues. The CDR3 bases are TGTGCCAGCAGCGGCTCGGGACACAACACCGGGGAGCTGTTTTTT. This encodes CASSGSGHNTGELFF.

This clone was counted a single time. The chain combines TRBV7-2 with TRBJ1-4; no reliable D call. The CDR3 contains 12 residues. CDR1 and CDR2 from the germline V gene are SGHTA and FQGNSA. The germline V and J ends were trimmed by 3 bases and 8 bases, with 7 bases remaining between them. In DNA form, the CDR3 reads TGTGCCAGCAGCTTCGGCGGGGAAAAACTGTTTTTT. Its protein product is CASSFGGEKLFF. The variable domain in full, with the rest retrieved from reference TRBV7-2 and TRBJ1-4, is GAGVSQSPSNKVTEKGKDVELRCDPISGHTALYWYRQSLGQGLEFLIYFQGNSAPDKSGLPSDRFSAERTGGSVSTLTIQRTQQEDSAVYLCASSFGGEKLFFGSGTQLSVL.

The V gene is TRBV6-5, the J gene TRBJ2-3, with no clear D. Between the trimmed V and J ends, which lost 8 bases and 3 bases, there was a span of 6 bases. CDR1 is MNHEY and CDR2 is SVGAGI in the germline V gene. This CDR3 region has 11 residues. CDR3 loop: CASSTTDTQYF. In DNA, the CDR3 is TGTGCCAGCTCCACTACAGATACGCAGTATTTT.

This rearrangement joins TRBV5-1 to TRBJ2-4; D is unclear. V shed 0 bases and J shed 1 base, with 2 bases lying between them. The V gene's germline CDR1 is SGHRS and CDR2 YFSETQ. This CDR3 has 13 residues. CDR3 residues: CASSLAAKNIQYF. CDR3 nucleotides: TGCGCCAGCAGCTTGGCGGCCAAAAACATTCAGTACTTC.

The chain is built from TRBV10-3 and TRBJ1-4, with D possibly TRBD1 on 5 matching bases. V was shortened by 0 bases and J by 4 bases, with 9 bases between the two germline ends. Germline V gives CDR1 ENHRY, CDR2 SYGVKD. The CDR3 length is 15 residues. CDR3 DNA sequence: TGTGCCATCAGTGAGTCGCAGGGCGTTAATGAAAAACTGTTTTTT. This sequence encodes CAISESQGVNEKLFF.

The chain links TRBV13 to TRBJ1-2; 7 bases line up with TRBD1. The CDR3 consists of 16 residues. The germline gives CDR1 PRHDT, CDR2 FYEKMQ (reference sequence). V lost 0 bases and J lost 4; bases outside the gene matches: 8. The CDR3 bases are TGTGCCAGCAGCTTAGGCCGGCAGGGGGTTTTCTATGGCTACACCTTC. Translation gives CASSLGRQGVFYGYTF.

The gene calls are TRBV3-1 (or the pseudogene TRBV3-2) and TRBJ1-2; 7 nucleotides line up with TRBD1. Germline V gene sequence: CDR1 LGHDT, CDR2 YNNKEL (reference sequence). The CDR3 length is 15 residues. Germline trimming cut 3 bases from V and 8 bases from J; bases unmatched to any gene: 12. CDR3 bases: TGTGCCAGCAGCCACGATACGACAGGGACTCGGGGCTACACCTTC. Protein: CASSHDTTGTRGYTF.

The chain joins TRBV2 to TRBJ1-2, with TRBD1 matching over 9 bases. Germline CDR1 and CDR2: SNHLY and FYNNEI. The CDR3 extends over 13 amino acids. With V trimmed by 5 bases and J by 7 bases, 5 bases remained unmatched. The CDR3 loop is CASSPGTGSGYTF. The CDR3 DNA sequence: TGTGCCAGCAGTCCCGGGACAGGGAGTGGCTACACCTTC.

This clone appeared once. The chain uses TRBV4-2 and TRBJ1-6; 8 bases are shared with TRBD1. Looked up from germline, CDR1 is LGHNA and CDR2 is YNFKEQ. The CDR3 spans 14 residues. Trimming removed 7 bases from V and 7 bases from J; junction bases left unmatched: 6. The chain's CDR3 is CASNEDRANSPLHF. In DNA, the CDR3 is TGTGCCAGCAACGAGGACAGGGCAAATTCACCCCTCCACTTT.